The next 10 T cell receptor beta chains were all read from a single sample in a study of read filtering for tumor transcriptome and immune sequencing. From approximately 430 ng of RNA, a library with molecular barcoded alpha/delta and beta/gamma adaptors was made. TCRdb reprocessed the reads via MiXCR and lists one record per CDR3 protein. Of about 130,000 distinct CDR3 sequences listed, roughly 13% are singletons. The sample comprised a population of CD138-negative cells sorted from bone marrow. These receptors all stem from a donor at least 40 years old with multiple myeloma.

At least ten counts were recorded for this clonotype. This rearrangement joins TRBV4-1 to TRBJ2-5; D gene uncertain. The V end was cut by 3 bases, the J end by 5 bases, with 10 bases between. CDR1 is MGHRA, CDR2 YSYEKL, per germline. The CDR3 spans 13 residues. The CDR3 here is CASSQEVFETQYF. Here the CDR3 DNA reads TGCGCCAGCAGCCAGGAAGTATTCGAGACCCAGTACTTC.

Many counts were recorded for this clonotype. The chain has TRBV5-1 and TRBJ2-6; TRBD1 matches at 8 bases. The CDR3 loop spans 19 amino acids. The germline gives CDR1 SGHRS, CDR2 YFSETQ. J was trimmed by 0 bases and V by 3 bases; bases with no gene match: 11. DNA of the CDR3: TGCGCCAGCAGCTCTGTAGGGGGGACAGGCCACTCTGGGGCCAACGTCCTGACTTTC. Protein: CASSSVGGTGHSGANVLTF.

The table lists this clonotype with a few counts. The V call is TRBV14, the J call TRBJ1-3; the match to TRBD1 covers 8 bases. Germline CDR1 and CDR2: SGHDN and FVKESK. The CDR3 is made up of 16 amino acids. J was trimmed by 0 bases and V by 4 bases; bases with no gene match: 5. The CDR3 sequence: CASSPGQGNSGNTIYF. In DNA, the CDR3 is TGTGCCAGCAGCCCCGGACAGGGAAACTCTGGAAACACCATATATTTT.

J is TRBJ1-1 and V is TRBV5-1, with 7 bases fitting TRBD1. The CDR3 covers 13 residues. The J segment lost 11 bases and the V segment lost 4 bases, leaving 11 bases of the junction unmatched. Germline V lookup: CDR1 SGHRS, CDR2 YFSETQ. CDR3 residues: CASSLQGGEDAFF. The CDR3 bases are TGCGCCAGCAGCCTTCAGGGGGGCGAAGACGCTTTCTTT.

Turning to this clonotype: A much larger clone sits a single nucleotide away, making a read error possible. Written as DNA, the CDR3 is TGTGCCAGCAGCTTAACTAGCGGGACCGGGGAGCTGTTTTTT. It translates to CASSLTSGTGELFF. This chain joins TRBV7-9 and TRBJ2-2, with 9 bases that match TRBD2. With 2 bases clipped from V and 5 bases from J, the junction kept 0 bases outside the gene matches. Germline V gene sequence: CDR1 SEHNR, CDR2 FQNEAQ (reference sequence). This CDR3 contains 14 residues.

This clonotype was seen ten or more times. The V gene is TRBV4-2, the J gene TRBJ2-3, with D possibly TRBD2 on 6 matching bases. CDR3 length: 15 amino acids. V shed 0 bases and J shed 3 bases, with 10 bases lying between them. Germline CDR1 is LGHNA and CDR2 is YNFKEQ. CDR3 protein: CASSQERDGTDTQYF. CDR3 in DNA: TGTGCCAGCAGCCAAGAGCGGGATGGAACAGATACGCAGTATTTT.

This clonotype was counted ten times or more. This chain links TRBV7-2 with TRBJ2-1; tentative D call: TRBD2 (6 bases). Germline assignment: CDR1 SGHTA and CDR2 FQGNSA. Trimming left V 4 bases short and J 5 bases short, with 9 bases between. The CDR3 has 13 residues. The CDR3 loop reads CASSYPGDNEQFF. In nucleotides, the CDR3 is TGTGCCAGCAGCTACCCGGGGGACAATGAGCAGTTCTTC.

This clonotype has at least ten counts. This chain links TRBV18 with TRBJ2-3, with 9 bases matching TRBD1. Germline V gene data show CDR1 as KGHSH and CDR2 as LQKENI. CDR3 length: 14 amino acids. V trimming: 3 bases; J trimming: 8 bases; junction bases outside the gene matches: 6. This chain's CDR3 is CASSPGDRDVTQYF. Here the CDR3 DNA reads TGTGCCAGCTCACCTGGGGACAGGGATGTTACGCAGTATTTT. Full variable domain (missing parts from reference TRBV18 and TRBJ2-3): NAGVMQNPRHLVRRRGQEARLRCSPMKGHSHVYWYRQLPEEGLKFMVYLQKENIIDESGMPKERFSAEFPKEGPSILRIQQVVRGDSAAYFCASSPGDRDVTQYFGPGTRLTVL.

In this sample, this clonotype turned up many times. CDR3: CSARTGDGADTQYF. The CDR3, as DNA: TGCAGTGCTAGGACGGGGGATGGGGCGGATACGCAGTATTTT. The chain uses TRBV20-1 and TRBJ2-3, with a weak D call TRBD2 (6 bases). V was trimmed by 3 bases and J by 6 bases, leaving 16 bases between them. Germline V gene lookup returns CDR1 DFQATT and CDR2 SNEGSKA (reference sequence). The CDR3 consists of 14 residues.

Turning to this clonotype: This sequence may be a read error, since a much larger clone differs from it by one base. This chain uses TRBV28 with TRBJ2-5; D perhaps matches TRBD2 (6 bases). V was pared by 6 bases and J by 2 bases, with 10 bases between. Germline V gene lookup returns CDR1 MDHEN and CDR2 SYDVKM. This CDR3 has 13 amino acids. CDR3 bases: TGTGCCAGCAGGGTTCGGGAGCAAGAGACCCAGTACTTC. This codes for CASRVREQETQYF.